The sequence of this TCR beta chain was determined in a study of T cells in Graves' hyperthyroidism and ophthalmopathy. Study-level points and caveats: Blood also held most thyroid clonotypes expanded beyond 0.001. Ophthalmopathy prediction by the model preceded onset by a median about 6 months.

For ophthalmopathy patients, the Clinical Activity Score was at least 3 and the NOSPECS grade at least 4; duration was under 3 months. TCR beta CDR3 sequences were amplified from RNA transcripts. Researchers ran a first-round RT-PCR on the TCR CDR3 using the HTBI primer set. Using its own MiXCR run on the multiplex PCR reads, TCRdb lists one record per CDR3 protein. Here the sample spans about 500,000 distinct CDR3 sequences, 16% being singletons. This clonotype was detected ten times or more. Its target is unknown. CDR3 length: 14 amino acids. The germline V gene has CDR1 SGHAT and CDR2 FQNNGV. V was shortened by 5 bases and J by 7 bases, with 15 bases between the two germline ends.

Sequenced material: blood. The chain employs TRBV11-2 and TRBJ2-1; D tentatively reads TRBD1 or TRBD2 (5 bases each). This TCR derives from a woman in her 30s with Graves' ophthalmopathy. The CDR3 DNA follows: TGTGCCAGCAGCACGGGCAGGGTAGCGAATGAGCAGTTCTTC. This gives the protein CASSTGRVANEQFF.